Listed here is a single TCR beta chain. The antigen remains unidentified. Libraries were prepared by immunoSEQ multiplex PCR; TCRdb keeps only in-frame clonotypes and omits some of them. The sample lists fewer than 70,000 clones, roughly 84% occurring once. The data stem from a study of neoadjuvant anti-PD-1 for oral cavity cancer. Looking at the study overall: Around day 43, patients without progression received a fourth nivolumab dose before surgery. Whole-study findings and limits: After neoadjuvant nivolumab, PBMC T cell clonality was significantly higher in non-responders than responders. Higher pretreatment blood Treg/Th17 ratios correlated with higher pretreatment blood and lower post-treatment tumor TCRbeta clonality.

Cohort: HPV-negative, locally advanced oral cavity squamous cell carcinoma patients. This material consisted of PBMCs, taken before nivolumab (anti-PD-1) treatment. The sequence derives from a person between 40 and 85 years old with oral cavity squamous cell carcinoma.

The CDR3 here is CASSEPAGGSDTQYF. In DNA, the CDR3 is TGTGCCAGCAGTGAACCAGCGGGAGGATCTGATACGCAGTATTTT. The V and J genes are TRBV2 and TRBJ2-3; 9 bases map to TRBD2. This CDR3 has 15 residues. Germline loops: CDR1 SNHLY, CDR2 FYNNEI. J lost 6 bases, V lost 2 bases, and 6 bases had no gene match.